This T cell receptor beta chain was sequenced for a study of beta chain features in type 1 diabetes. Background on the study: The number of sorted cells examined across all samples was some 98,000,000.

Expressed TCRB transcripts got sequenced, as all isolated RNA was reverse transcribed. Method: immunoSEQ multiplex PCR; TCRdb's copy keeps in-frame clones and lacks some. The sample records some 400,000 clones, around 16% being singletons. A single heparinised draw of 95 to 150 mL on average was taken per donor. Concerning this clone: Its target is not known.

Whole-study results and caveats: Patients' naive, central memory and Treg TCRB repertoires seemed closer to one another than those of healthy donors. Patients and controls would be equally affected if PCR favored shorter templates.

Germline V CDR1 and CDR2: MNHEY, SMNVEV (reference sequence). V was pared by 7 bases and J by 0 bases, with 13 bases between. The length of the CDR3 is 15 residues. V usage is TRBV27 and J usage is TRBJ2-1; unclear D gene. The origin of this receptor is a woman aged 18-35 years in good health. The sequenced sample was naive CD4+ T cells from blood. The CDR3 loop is CASISGASSYNEQFF. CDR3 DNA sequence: TGTGCCAGCATTTCTGGAGCCAGCTCCTACAATGAGCAGTTCTTC.